This T cell receptor (beta chain) was retrieved from a study of T cell repertoires in cytomegalovirus infection. On the study more broadly: The authors relied on CMV epitopes, both recently identified HLA-C-restricted and well-studied HLA-B-restricted.

TCRdb reprocessed the reads via MiXCR and lists one record per CDR3 protein. Found here are 140,000 to 150,000 distinct CDR3 sequences, 25% to 35% of them singletons; the top ten hold 45% to 60%. This CDR3 comprises 13 residues. Germline CDR1 reads MNHEY; CDR2 reads SVGAGI. The V end lost 2 bases, the J end lost 8 bases, and 9 bases lay between the germline ends. This clonotype was seen more than once but under ten times. Its antigen remains unknown. The rearrangement joins TRBV6-5 to TRBJ2-2; D gene unclear. This sample comprised CD8+ T cells from cultured PBMCs, obtained from culture after CMV antigen stimulation. The clonotype originates from a human donor in good health (CMV status not recorded). Some clones in this sample may be carry-over from other donors' samples. CDR3 DNA: TGTGCCAGCAGTTACCCCCCGGTAGGGGAGCTGTTTTTT. Translation gives CASSYPPVGELFF.